This T cell receptor beta chain was profiled in a study of blood T cell repertoires in COVID-19. This CDR3 contains 14 residues. V was clipped by 3 bases and J by 7 bases; unmatched bases: 6. The germline CDR1 and CDR2 sequences are SGDLS and YYNGEE. Some clones are missing from TCRdb's copy, which holds only in-frame ones; the method was immunoSEQ multiplex PCR. The table lists 200,000 to 250,000 clones, more than 75% of them singletons. The J gene is TRBJ2-1, the V gene TRBV9; 8 bases match TRBD1. The sample was peripheral blood. This receptor was obtained from a man at least 80 years old with acute or convalescent COVID-19. The CDR3 bases are TGTGCCAGCAGCGCCTACGGACAGGGTAATGAGCAGTTCTTC. Residues: CASSAYGQGNEQFF. Complete variable domain (other parts from reference TRBV9 and TRBJ2-1): DSGVTQTPKHLITATGQRVTLRCSPRSGDLSVYWYQQSLDQGLQFLIQYYNGEERAKGNILERFSAQQFPDLHSELNLSSLELGDSALYFCASSAYGQGNEQFFGPGTRLTVL.